This TCR beta chain was obtained from a study of blood T cell repertoires in COVID-19. J gave up 6 bases and V 3 bases, and 5 bases lay outside the gene matches. Germline V CDR1 and CDR2: SGHRS, YFSETQ. CDR3 length equals 14 residues. The table came from immunoSEQ multiplex PCR; TCRdb's copy has only in-frame clones and leaves some out. The table includes fewer than 150,000 clones, about 90% detected once. Sequencing used peripheral blood. This receptor was identified in a man in his 70s who had recovered from COVID-19. The chain recombines TRBV5-1 with TRBJ2-3; the match to TRBD1 covers 9 bases. The CDR3 loop reads CASSWGQGRDTQYF. In nucleotides, the CDR3 is TGCGCCAGCAGCTGGGGACAGGGAAGGGATACGCAGTATTTT.